The present T cell receptor (beta chain) was sequenced within a study of blood T cell repertoires in COVID-19 (dated by TCRdb to 2019 to 2021). Looking at the study overall: Collaborator samples came from the United States, Italy and Spain and covered acute and convalescent phases of COVID-19. The prospective study material was composed of cDNA or gDNA derived from T cells, B-cell-depleted T cells, or PBMCs. Subjects who had been exposed to COVID-19, were actively infected with it, or had recovered from it provided the deeply sampled blood TCRbeta repertoires that made up the dataset. The repertoires were released in a freely available public database meant as a resource for research on the immune response to SARS-CoV-2. Samples were obtained from the ongoing ImmuneRACE study (first 160 participants) and from about 1,300 subjects provided by 6 global collaborators. The sample metadata nearly always contained a de-identified subject ID, COVID-19 status, age in years and sex. Where available, HLA class I and class II types were taken from metadata supplied by the sample provider and were not determined by assay-based typing. What the work shows at the level of the full study, not this receptor alone: Clinical and demographic metadata were provided uncurated, with the amount varying by source and participant.

TCRbeta CDR3 regions were amplified from genomic DNA by means of the immunoSEQ Assay, a bias-controlled multiplex PCR. In the source study's methods: The number of nucleated cells in each sample was estimated by amplification of reference gene primers within the assay. To quantify the absolute abundance of each unique TCRbeta CDR3 rearrangement, sequence reads were collapsed and filtered. Productive Simpson clonality was computed per sample as the square root of Simpson's diversity index over productive rearrangements. In its TCRdb copy, this immuneACCESS table keeps in-frame sequences only and misses some clones. Where compared with another copy, unresolved V genes explain less than half of these, and the others have no known cause. The DNA was the basis for D and trimming; V, J and clone size are from that table. The sample table records about 83,000 clones; 85% to 90% of these occur just once. The ten largest clones capture 22% of the sample.

For this clone: This clone's antigen is unknown. Base qualities are missing; no much larger clone stands one base away.

Collaborating institutions collected whole blood in K2EDTA tubes following their own protocols. For TCRbeta analysis, collaborators shipped samples in one of three forms: frozen whole blood, isolated PBMCs, or DNA extracted from either of those sample types. V loses 4 bases at its end and J loses 7 bases; junction bases beyond the gene matches: 4. Taken from cysteine to phenylalanine, the CDR3 has 14 residues. CDR3 DNA is the only sequence kept; it has 42 bases, read in frame from the first base. In the germline V gene (reference sequence), CDR1 corresponds to LNHDA and CDR2 to SQIVND. Material for sequencing was peripheral blood. The clonotype originates from an elderly woman in a cohort sampled during active or convalescent COVID-19. Recombination connected TRBV19 to TRBJ1-5; 10 of the junction bases match TRBD1. CDR3 reads: CASSRQGAWQPQHF. The DNA reads TGTGCCAGTAGTAGACAGGGGGCTTGGCAGCCCCAGCATTTT.